This TCR beta chain was identified in a study of tumor-infiltrating lymphocytes in primary liver carcinoma. Starting material of 400 to 600 ng total RNA yielded TCR beta cDNA via a constant-region primer. Generation of the TCR beta libraries relied on three nested multiplex PCR rounds using slightly modified ARM-PCR. With TRBV1-TRBV30 forward primers and a C-beta reverse primer, the first two PCR rounds were run for roughly 10 cycles each. From the multiplex PCR reads, TCRdb called clonotypes with MiXCR, one entry per CDR3 protein. The sample lists fewer than 350,000 distinct CDR3 sequences, 55% to 65% occurring once. Blood RNA was derived from unsorted whole blood, and germline DNA was extracted too. Approximately 4 milliliters of peripheral blood were collected before surgery. This CDR3 is 16 amino acids long. Per the germline V gene, CDR1 is SGHNT and CDR2 is YYREEE (reference sequence). Only a few counts were recorded for this clonotype. The junction departs from the called germline gene at one end, perhaps through a read error.

V usage is TRBV5-4 and J usage is TRBJ2-5; TRBD1 matches 9 bases. The sequencing sample was made of peripheral blood. The clonotype comes from a man aged 40-55 years with primary liver carcinoma and hepatitis B virus infection. The CDR3 DNA follows: TGTGCCAGCAGCCGGGGAGGAGGACAGGGGCAAGAGACTCAGTACTTC. Translation gives CASSRGGGQGQETQYF.